One and the same sample provided the 13 T cell receptor beta chains below, sequenced in a study of Graves' ophthalmopathy and Graves' hyperthyroidism. Amplification of the TCR beta CDR3 regions used RNA transcripts (as template). An opening RT-PCR round employed HTBI primers and preceded a second-round multiplex PCR. One entry per CDR3 protein, called by TCRdb with MiXCR from the multiplex PCR reads. Among over 500,000 distinct CDR3 sequences listed, about 20% were seen once. The specimen sequenced was peripheral blood. All receptors come from a woman between 18 and 29 years old with stable Graves' hyperthyroidism. Some clones in this sample may be carry-over from other donors' samples.

The sample holds many counts of this clonotype. A read error may account for a junction end that differs from germline. The chain links TRBV28 to TRBJ2-6; a possible D gene is TRBD2 (6 bases). Germline V CDR1 and CDR2: MDHEN, SYDVKM. This CDR3 is built from 16 residues. CDR3 in DNA: TGTGCCGCTGGGGGGACGACTACCTCTGGAGCCAACGTCCTGACTTTC. This encodes CAAGGTTTSGANVLTF.

This clonotype was counted ten times or more. The V call is TRBV9, the J call TRBJ1-5; D is perhaps TRBD1 (6 bases). Trimming pared 4 bases from V and 1 base from J, leaving 15 bases between. CDR3 size: 16 residues. Germline CDR1 SGDLS, CDR2 YYNGEE. The CDR3 DNA reads TGTGCCAGCAGCCCAGGGGCAGGGGAGAGCAATCAGCCCCAGCATTTT. It specifies CASSPGAGESNQPQHF.

This clonotype appeared once. The V and J genes are TRBV27 and TRBJ2-2, with 7 bases aligning to TRBD2. Germline V gene lookup returns CDR1 MNHEY and CDR2 SMNVEV (reference sequence). Trimming removed 1 base from V and 6 bases from J; junction bases left unmatched: 11. The CDR3 spans 17 residues. As DNA, the CDR3 is TGTGCCAGCAGTTTATTCCCTAGCGGCGTTGAATCCGGGGAGCTGTTTTTT. Translated, it gives CASSLFPSGVESGELFF.

In its sample, this clonotype was seen many times. The chain couples TRBV13 to TRBJ2-7; tentatively, D is TRBD1 or TRBD2 (5 bases each). This CDR3 is built from 16 residues. Trimming shortened V by 6 bases and J by 2 bases, and 20 bases separated the two germline ends. Germline loops: CDR1 PRHDT, CDR2 FYEKMQ (reference sequence). CDR3 DNA sequence: TGTGCCAGCAGTCCCCCCTACGGGACGGAGACCTACGAGCAGTACTTC. Translated: CASSPPYGTETYEQYF.

Ten or more counts support this clonotype. The chain uses TRBV24-1 and TRBJ2-7; 8 bases are a match to TRBD2. CDR3 length equals 14 residues. V shed 4 bases, J shed 3 bases, and the junction held 4 bases outside the gene matches. Germline CDR1 is KGHDR and CDR2 is SFDVKD. The CDR3 DNA reads TGTGCCACCAGTGACCCCCGGGGGGGCTACGAGCAGTACTTC. Protein sequence: CATSDPRGGYEQYF.

This clonotype has at least ten counts. The V gene is TRBV7-9, the J gene TRBJ1-5; TRBD1 might be the D (5 bases). CDR1 is SEHNR, CDR2 FQNEAQ, per germline (reference sequence). V was trimmed by 8 bases and J by 2 bases, leaving 16 bases between them. The length of the CDR3 is 15 residues. The CDR3 sequence is CASAPGGGGNQPQHF. The DNA of the CDR3 is TGTGCCAGCGCCCCCGGGGGAGGTGGCAATCAGCCCCAGCATTTT. Variable domain in full (rest from reference TRBV7-9 and TRBJ1-5): DTGVSQNPRHKITKRGQNVTFRCDPISEHNRLYWYRQTLGQGPEFLTYFQNEAQLEKSRLLSDRFSAERPKGSFSTLEIQRTEQGDSAMYLCASAPGGGGNQPQHFGDGTRLSIL.

This clonotype showed up just a few times. The CDR3 here is CASRRPGRPNTEAFF. As DNA, the CDR3 is TGTGCCAGCCGACGACCGGGACGTCCGAACACTGAAGCTTTCTTT. This rearrangement joins TRBV6-1 to TRBJ1-1; D perhaps matches TRBD1 (5 bases). Trimming stripped 8 bases from V and 1 base from J, with 17 bases between. The CDR3 runs to 15 residues. Germline V lookup: CDR1 MNHNS, CDR2 SASEGT.

This clonotype was seen many times. This rearrangement joins TRBV30 to TRBJ2-7; no clear D gene. The CDR3 spans 13 residues. V dropped 2 bases and J dropped 0 bases, with 8 bases sitting between them. The germline gives CDR1 GTSNPN, CDR2 SVGIG (reference sequence). CDR3 in DNA: TGTGCCTGGAGTTGGCGGATCTCCTACGAGCAGTACTTC. This codes for CAWSWRISYEQYF.

The gene calls are TRBV4-2 and TRBJ1-5; TRBD1 matches 7 bases. After removal of 1 base from V and 4 bases from J, the junction contained 4 bases not matched to a gene. This CDR3 is built from 15 residues. Germline values: CDR1 LGHNA, CDR2 YNFKEQ. Here the CDR3 reads CASSQAAGGNQPQHF. The CDR3 DNA follows: TGTGCCAGCAGCCAAGCCGCAGGGGGAAATCAGCCCCAGCATTTT.

This clonotype was detected many times. The genes are TRBV6-5 and TRBJ1-3, with no clear D. CDR3 length: 16 amino acids. From germline, CDR1 is MNHEY and CDR2 SVGAGI. Trimming left V 0 bases short and J 0 bases short, with 9 bases between. The CDR3 DNA is TGTGCCAGCAGTTACTCGAGGGCAGTCTCTGGAAACACCATATATTTT. Its translation is CASSYSRAVSGNTIYF.

This clonotype was seen repeatedly, ten times or more. The gene calls are TRBV7-3 and TRBJ1-5; a possible D gene is TRBD1 (6 bases). CDR3 size: 13 residues. Germline assignment: CDR1 SGHTA and CDR2 FQGTGA. Trimming removed 5 bases from V and 7 bases from J, with 12 bases in between. CDR3 sequence: CASSLDSMQPQHF. In DNA, the CDR3 is TGTGCCAGCAGCCTGGACAGCATGCAGCCCCAGCATTTT.

This clonotype has just a few counts. The chain links TRBV7-8 to TRBJ2-7; weak D call: TRBD1 (6 bases). CDR3 length equals 13 residues. The V end was cut by 0 bases, the J end by 7 bases, with 10 bases between. CDR1 and CDR2 from the germline V gene are SGHVS and FQNEAQ. DNA for the CDR3: TGTGCCAGCAGCTTAGCGGCAGGGGAAGAGCAGTACTTC. This encodes CASSLAAGEEQYF.

The rearrangement links TRBV12-3 or TRBV12-4 to TRBJ2-2; TRBD1 might be the D (5 bases). The V end was cut by 10 bases, the J end by 3 bases, with 15 bases between. The CDR3 contains 14 residues. The CDR3 sequence: CATKKSGYTGELFF. The DNA of the CDR3 is TGTGCCACCAAAAAATCAGGGTACACCGGGGAGCTGTTTTTT.